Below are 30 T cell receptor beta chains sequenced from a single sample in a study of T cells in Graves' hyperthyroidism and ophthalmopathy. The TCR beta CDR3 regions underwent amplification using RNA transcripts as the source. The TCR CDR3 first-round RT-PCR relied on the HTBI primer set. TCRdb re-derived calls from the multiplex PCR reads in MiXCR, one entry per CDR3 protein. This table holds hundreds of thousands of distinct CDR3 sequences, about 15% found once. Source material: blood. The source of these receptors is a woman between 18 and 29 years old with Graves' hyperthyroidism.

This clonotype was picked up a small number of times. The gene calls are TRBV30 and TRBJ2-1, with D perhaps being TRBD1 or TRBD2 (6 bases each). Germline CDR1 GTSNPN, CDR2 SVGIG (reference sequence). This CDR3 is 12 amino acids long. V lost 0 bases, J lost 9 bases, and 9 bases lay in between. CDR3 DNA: TGTGCCTGGAGTGTAGGGGGGAGTGAGCAGTTCTTC. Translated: CAWSVGGSEQFF.

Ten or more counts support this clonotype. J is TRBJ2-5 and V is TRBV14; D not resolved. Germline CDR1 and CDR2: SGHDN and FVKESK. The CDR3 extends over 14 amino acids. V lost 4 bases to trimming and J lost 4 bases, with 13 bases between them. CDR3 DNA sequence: TGTGCCAGCAGCCTAAACTATGGGCCAGAGACCCAGTACTTC. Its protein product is CASSLNYGPETQYF.

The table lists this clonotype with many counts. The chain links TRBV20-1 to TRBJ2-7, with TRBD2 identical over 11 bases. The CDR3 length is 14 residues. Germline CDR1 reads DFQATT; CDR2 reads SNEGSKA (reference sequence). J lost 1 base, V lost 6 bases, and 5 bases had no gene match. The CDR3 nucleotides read TGCAGTGCAACCGGGACTAGCGGTTCCTACGAGCAGTACTTC. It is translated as CSATGTSGSYEQYF.

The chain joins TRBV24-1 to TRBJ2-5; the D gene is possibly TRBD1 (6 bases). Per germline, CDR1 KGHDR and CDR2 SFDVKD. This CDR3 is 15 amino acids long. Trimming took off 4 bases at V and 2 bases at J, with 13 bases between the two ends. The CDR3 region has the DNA TGTGCCACCAGTGACCCGCGGACAGCGCAAGAGACCCAGTACTTC. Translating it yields CATSDPRTAQETQYF.

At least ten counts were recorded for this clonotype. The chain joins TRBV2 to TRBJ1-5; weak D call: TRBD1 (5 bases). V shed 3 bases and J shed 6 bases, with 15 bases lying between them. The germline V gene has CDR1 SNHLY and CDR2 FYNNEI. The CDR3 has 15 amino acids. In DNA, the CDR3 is TGTGCCAGCAGTGAGCAAAGTCTGAGGGGTCAGCCCCAGCATTTT. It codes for CASSEQSLRGQPQHF.

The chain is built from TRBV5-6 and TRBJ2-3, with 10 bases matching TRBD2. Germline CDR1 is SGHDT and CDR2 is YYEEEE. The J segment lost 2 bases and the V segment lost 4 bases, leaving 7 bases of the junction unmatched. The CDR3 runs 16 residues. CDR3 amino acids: CASSHRTSGFTDTQYF. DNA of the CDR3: TGTGCCAGCAGCCACCGGACTAGCGGTTTCACAGATACGCAGTATTTT. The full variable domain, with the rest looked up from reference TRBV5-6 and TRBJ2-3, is DAGVTQSPTHLIKTRGQQVTLRCSPKSGHDTVSWYQQALGQGPQFIFQYYEEEERQRGNFPDRFSGHQFPNYSSELNVNALLLGDSALYLCASSHRTSGFTDTQYFGPGTRLTVL.

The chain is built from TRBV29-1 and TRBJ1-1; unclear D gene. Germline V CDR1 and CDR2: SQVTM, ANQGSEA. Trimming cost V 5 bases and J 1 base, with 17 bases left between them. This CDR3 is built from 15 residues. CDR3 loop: CSVTRGRSRNTEAFF. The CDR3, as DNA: TGCAGCGTTACCCGAGGACGTTCTCGGAACACTGAAGCTTTCTTT.

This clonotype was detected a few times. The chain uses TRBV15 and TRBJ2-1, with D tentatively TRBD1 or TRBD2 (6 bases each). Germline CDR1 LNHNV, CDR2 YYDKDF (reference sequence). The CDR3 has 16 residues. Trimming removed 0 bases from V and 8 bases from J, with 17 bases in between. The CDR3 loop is CATSREPRGPFHEQFF. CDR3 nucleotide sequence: TGTGCCACCAGCAGAGAACCCCGGGGGCCCTTCCATGAGCAGTTCTTC.

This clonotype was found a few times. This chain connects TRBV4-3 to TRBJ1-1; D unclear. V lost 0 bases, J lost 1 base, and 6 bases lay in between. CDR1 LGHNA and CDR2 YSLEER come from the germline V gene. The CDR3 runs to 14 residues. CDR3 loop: CASSQEGWNTEAFF. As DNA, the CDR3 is TGCGCCAGCAGCCAAGAGGGGTGGAACACTGAAGCTTTCTTT.

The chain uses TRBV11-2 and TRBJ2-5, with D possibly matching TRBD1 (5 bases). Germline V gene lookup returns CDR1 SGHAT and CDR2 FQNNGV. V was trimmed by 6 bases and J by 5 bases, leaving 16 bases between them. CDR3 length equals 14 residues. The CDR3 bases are TGTGCCAGCAGGCGCGCAGGGAACCGGGAGACCCAGTACTTC. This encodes CASRRAGNRETQYF. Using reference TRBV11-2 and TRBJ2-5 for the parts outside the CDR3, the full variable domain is EAGVAQSPRYKIIEKRQSVAFWCNPISGHATLYWYQQILGQGPKLLIQFQNNGVVDDSQLPKDRFSAERLKGVDSTLKIQPAKLEDSAVYLCASRRAGNRETQYFGPGTRLLVL.

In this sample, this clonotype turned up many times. CDR3 sequence: CAWSPGLEPEQYF. The DNA for the CDR3 is TGTGCCTGGAGTCCGGGACTAGAGCCCGAGCAGTACTTC. The J gene is TRBJ2-7, the V gene TRBV30; 8 nucleotides agree with TRBD2. The CDR3 is made up of 13 amino acids. Germline V gene sequence: CDR1 GTSNPN, CDR2 SVGIG (reference sequence). With V trimmed by 2 bases and J by 6 bases, 6 bases remained unmatched.

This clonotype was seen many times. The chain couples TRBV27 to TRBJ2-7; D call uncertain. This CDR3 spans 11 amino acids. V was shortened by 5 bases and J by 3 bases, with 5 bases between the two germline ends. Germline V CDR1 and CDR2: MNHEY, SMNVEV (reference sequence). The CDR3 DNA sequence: TGTGCCAGCAGTGCAAACTACGAGCAGTACTTC. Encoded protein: CASSANYEQYF.

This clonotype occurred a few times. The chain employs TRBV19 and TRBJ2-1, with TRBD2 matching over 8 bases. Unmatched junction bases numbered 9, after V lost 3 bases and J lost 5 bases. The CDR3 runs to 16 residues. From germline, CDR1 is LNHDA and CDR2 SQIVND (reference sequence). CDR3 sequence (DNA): TGTGCCAGTAGTATGCAACCGGGACTAGGAGACAATGAGCAGTTCTTC. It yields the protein CASSMQPGLGDNEQFF. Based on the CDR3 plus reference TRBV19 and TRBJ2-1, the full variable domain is DGGITQSPKYLFRKEGQNVTLSCEQNLNHDAMYWYRQDPGQGLRLIYYSQIVNDFQKGDIAEGYSVSREKKESFPLTVTSAQKNPTAFYLCASSMQPGLGDNEQFFGPGTRLTVL.

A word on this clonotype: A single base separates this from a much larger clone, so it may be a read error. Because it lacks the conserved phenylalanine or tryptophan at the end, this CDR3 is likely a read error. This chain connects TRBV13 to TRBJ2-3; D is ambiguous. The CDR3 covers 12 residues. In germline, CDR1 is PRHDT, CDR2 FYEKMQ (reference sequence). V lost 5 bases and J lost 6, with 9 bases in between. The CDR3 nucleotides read TGTGCCAGCAGCATAAAGCCTGATACGCAGTATATT. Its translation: CASSIKPDTQYI.

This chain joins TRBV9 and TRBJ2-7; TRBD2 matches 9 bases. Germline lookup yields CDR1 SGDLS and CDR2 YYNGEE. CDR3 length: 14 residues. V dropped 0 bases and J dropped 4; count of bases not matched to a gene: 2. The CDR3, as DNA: TGTGCCAGCAGCGTAGGGACTAGCGAGTACGAGCAGTACTTC. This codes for CASSVGTSEYEQYF. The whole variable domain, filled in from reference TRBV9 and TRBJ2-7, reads DSGVTQTPKHLITATGQRVTLRCSPRSGDLSVYWYQQSLDQGLQFLIQYYNGEERAKGNILERFSAQQFPDLHSELNLSSLELGDSALYFCASSVGTSEYEQYFGPGTRLTVT.

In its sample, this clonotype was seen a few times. The CDR3 nucleotides read TGTGCCAGCAGCTTTACTAGCGGGAGAGAAGAGACCCAGTACTTC. This sequence encodes CASSFTSGREETQYF. The chain carries TRBV7-9 and TRBJ2-5; 11 positions agree with TRBD2. Trimming took 3 bases from V and 3 from J; bases not matched to a gene: 3. The CDR3 is made up of 15 amino acids. Germline CDR1 and CDR2: SEHNR and FQNEAQ (reference sequence).

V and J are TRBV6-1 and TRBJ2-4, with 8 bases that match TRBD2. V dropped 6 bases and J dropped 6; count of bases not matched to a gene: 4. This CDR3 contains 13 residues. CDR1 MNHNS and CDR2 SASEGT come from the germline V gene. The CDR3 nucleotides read TGTGCCAGCAGGTTCGGGGGGGGAAACATTCAGTACTTC. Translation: CASRFGGGNIQYF.

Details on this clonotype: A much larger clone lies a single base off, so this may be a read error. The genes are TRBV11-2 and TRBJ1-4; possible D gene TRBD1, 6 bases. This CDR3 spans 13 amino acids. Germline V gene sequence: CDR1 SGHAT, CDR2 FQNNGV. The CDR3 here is CASRQGPNEKPFF. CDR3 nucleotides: TGTGCCAGCAGACAGGGACCTAATGAAAAACCGTTTTTT.

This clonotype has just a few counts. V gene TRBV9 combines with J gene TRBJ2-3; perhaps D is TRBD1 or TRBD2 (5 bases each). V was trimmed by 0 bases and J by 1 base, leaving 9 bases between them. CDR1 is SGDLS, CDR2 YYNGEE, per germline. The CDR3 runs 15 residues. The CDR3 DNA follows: TGTGCCAGCAGCGTAGACGTGGGGGGCACAGATACGCAGTATTTT. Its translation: CASSVDVGGTDTQYF.

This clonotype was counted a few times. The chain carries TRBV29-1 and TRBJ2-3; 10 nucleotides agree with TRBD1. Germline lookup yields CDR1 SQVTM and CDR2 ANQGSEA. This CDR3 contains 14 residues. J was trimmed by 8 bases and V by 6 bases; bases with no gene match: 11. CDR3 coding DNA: TGCAGCGTAGCTGACAGGGGGCAATCGGTTACGCAGTATTTT. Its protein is CSVADRGQSVTQYF.

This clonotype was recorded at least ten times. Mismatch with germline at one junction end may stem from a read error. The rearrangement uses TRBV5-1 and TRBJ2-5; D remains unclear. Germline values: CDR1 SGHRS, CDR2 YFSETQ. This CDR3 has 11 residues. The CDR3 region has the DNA TGTGCCAGCAGCTTCCAAGAGACCCAGTACTTC. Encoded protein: CASSFQETQYF.

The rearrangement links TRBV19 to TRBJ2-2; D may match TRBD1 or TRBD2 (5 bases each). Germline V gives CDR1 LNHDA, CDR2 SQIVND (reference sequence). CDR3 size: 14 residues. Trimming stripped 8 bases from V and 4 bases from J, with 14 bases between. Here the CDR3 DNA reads TGTGCCAGTCGTGCGGGTGGGGGCACCGGGGAGCTGTTTTTT. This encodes CASRAGGGTGELFF.

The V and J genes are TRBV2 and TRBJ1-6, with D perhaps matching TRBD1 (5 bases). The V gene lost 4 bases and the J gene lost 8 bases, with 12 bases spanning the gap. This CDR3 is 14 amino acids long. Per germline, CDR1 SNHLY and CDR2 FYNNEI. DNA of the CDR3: TGTGCCAGCAGTGTCGGTACAGGTCATTCACCCCTCCACTTT. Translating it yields CASSVGTGHSPLHF. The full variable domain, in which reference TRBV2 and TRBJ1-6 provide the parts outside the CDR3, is EPEVTQTPSHQVTQMGQEVILRCVPISNHLYFYWYRQILGQKVEFLVSFYNNEISEKSEIFDDQFSVERPDGSNFTLKIRSTKLEDSAMYFCASSVGTGHSPLHFGNGTRLTVT.

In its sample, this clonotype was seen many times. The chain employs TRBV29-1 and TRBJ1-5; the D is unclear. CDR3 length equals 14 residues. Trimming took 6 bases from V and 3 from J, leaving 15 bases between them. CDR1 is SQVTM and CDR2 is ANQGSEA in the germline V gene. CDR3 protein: CSVTEHGYNQPQHF. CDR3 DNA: TGCAGCGTGACGGAGCACGGGTACAATCAGCCCCAGCATTTT.

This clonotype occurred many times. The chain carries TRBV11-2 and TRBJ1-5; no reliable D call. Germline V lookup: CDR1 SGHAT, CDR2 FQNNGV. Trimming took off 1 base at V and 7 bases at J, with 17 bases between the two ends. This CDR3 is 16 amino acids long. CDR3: CASSLVFGLSEQPQHF. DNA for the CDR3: TGTGCCAGCAGCTTAGTCTTTGGGCTTTCGGAGCAGCCCCAGCATTTT.

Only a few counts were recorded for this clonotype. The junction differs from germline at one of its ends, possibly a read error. CDR3 sequence: CASSFLAKNMYGQYF. The CDR3 nucleotides read TGTGCCAGCAGCTTCCTAGCAAAGAACATGTACGGGCAGTACTTC. The genes are TRBV7-2 and TRBJ2-7, with D possibly matching TRBD2 (5 bases). Germline CDR1 is SGHTA and CDR2 is FQGNSA. The CDR3 runs 15 residues. Looking up the rest from reference TRBV7-2 and TRBJ2-7 gives the full variable domain: GAGVSQSPSNKVTEKGKDVELRCDPISGHTALYWYRQSLGQGLEFLIYFQGNSAPDKSGLPSDRFSAERTGGSVSTLTIQRTQQEDSAVYLCASSFLAKNMYGQYFGPGTRLTVT.

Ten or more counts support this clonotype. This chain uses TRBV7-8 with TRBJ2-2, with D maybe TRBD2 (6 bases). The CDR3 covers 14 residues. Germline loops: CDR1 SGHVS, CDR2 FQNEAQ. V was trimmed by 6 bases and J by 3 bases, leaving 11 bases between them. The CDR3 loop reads CASRGGWDTGELFF. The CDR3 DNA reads TGTGCCAGCAGGGGGGGATGGGACACCGGGGAGCTGTTTTTT.

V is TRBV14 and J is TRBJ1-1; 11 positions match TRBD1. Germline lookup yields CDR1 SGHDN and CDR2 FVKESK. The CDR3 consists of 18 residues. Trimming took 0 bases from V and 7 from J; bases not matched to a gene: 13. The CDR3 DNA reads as TGTGCCAGCAGCCAAGATACATTTGGCTGGACAGGGGGCCATGAAGCTTTCTTT. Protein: CASSQDTFGWTGGHEAFF.

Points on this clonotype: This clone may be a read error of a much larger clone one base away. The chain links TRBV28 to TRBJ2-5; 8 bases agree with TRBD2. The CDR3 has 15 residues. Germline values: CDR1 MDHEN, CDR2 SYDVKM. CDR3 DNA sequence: TGTGCCAGCAGTTCACCGGGACTAGAGGGGGAGACCCAGTGCTTC. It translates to CASSSPGLEGETQCF. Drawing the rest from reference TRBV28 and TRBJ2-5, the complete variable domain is DVKVTQSSRYLVKRTGEKVFLECVQDMDHENMFWYRQDPGLGLRLIYFSYDVKMKEKGDIPEGYSVSREKKERFSLILESASTNQTSMYLCASSSPGLEGETQCFGPGTRLLVL.

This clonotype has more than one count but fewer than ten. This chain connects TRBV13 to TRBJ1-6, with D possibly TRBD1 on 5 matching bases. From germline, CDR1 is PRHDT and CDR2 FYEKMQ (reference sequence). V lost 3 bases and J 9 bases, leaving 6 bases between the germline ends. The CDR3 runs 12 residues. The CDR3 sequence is CASSLGPSPLHF. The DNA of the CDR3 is TGTGCCAGCAGCTTGGGACCTTCACCCCTCCACTTT.